This T cell receptor (beta chain) was sequenced for a study of T cell responses to AZD1222 COVID-19 vaccine. The study's findings and limits: Reports say nearly half of spike-specific TCRs go after unmutated variant regions. Mostly white British, mostly female donors; authors suggested clonal diversity may be underestimated. Receipt of two AZD1222 doses was followed by a rise in Spike-specific TCR breadth and depth.

In regard to this clone: Antigen unknown.

Method: immunoSEQ multiplex PCR; TCRdb's copy keeps in-frame clones and lacks some. The sample shows 100,000 to 150,000 clones, 87% of them seen only once. Germline CDR1 SGHNT, CDR2 YYREEE (reference sequence). V was cut by 1 base and J by 6 bases, with 8 bases left in between. CDR3 length equals 12 residues. The chain recombines TRBV5-4 with TRBJ2-7; D is unresolved. This clonotype originated in an adult in good health. Sample: peripheral blood, taken on day 0 of AZD1222 vaccination. The CDR3 region is CASSLWPLEQYF. The CDR3 DNA follows: TGTGCCAGCAGCTTGTGGCCACTCGAGCAGTACTTC.